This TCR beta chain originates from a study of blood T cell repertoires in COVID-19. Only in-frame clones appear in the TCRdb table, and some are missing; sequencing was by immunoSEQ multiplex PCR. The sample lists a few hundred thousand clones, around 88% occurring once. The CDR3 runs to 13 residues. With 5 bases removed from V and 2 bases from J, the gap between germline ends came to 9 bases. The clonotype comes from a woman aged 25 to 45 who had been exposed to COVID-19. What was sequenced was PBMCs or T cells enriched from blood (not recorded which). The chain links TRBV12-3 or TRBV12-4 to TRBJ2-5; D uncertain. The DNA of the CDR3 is TGTGCCAGCAGTAGTGGCAGACAAGAGACCCAGTACTTC. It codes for CASSSGRQETQYF.